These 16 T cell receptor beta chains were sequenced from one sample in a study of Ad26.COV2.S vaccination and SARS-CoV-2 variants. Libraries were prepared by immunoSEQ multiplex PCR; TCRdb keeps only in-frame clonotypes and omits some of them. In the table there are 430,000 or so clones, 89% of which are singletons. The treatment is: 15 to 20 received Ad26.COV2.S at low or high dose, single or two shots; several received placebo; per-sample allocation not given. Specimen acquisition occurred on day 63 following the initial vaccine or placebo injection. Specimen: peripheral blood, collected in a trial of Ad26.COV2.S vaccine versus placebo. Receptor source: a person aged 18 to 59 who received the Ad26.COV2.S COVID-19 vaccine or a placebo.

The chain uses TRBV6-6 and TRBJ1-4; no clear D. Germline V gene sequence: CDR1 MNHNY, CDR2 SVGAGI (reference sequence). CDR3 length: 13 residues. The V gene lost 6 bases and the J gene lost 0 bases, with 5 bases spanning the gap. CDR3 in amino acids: CASSPTTNEKLFF. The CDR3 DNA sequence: TGTGCCAGCAGCCCGACAACTAATGAAAAACTGTTTTTT.

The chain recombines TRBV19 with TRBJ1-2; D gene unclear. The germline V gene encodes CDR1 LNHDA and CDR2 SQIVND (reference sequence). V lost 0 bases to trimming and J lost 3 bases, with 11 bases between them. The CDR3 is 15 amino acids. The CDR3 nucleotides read TGTGCCAGTAGTATAGATCCCGAGGGAGACTATGGCTACACCTTC. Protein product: CASSIDPEGDYGYTF.

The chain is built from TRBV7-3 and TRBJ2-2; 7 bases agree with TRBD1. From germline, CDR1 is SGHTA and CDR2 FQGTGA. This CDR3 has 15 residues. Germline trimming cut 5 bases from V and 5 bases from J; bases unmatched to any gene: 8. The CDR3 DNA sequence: TGTGCCAGCAGCCCGTCGGGACAGCAAACCGGGGAGCTGTTTTTT. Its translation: CASSPSGQQTGELFF.

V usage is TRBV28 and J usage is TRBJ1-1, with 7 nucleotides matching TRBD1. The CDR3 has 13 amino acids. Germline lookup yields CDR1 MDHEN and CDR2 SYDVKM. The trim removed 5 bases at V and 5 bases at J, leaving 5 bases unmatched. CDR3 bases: TGTGCCAGCAGTCCGCAGGGGGGAACTGAAGCTTTCTTT. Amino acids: CASSPQGGTEAFF. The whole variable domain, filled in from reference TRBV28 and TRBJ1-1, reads DVKVTQSSRYLVKRTGEKVFLECVQDMDHENMFWYRQDPGLGLRLIYFSYDVKMKEKGDIPEGYSVSREKKERFSLILESASTNQTSMYLCASSPQGGTEAFFGQGTRLTVV.

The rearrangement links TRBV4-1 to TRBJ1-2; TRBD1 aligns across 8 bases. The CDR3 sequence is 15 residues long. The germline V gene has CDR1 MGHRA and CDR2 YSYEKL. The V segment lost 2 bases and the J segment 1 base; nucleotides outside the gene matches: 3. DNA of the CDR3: TGCGCCAGCAGCCAACCGGGACAGGTTAACTATGGCTACACCTTC. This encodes CASSQPGQVNYGYTF.

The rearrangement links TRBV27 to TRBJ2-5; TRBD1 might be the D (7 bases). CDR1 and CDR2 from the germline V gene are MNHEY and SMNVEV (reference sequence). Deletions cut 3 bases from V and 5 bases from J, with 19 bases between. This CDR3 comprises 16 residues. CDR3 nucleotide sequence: TGTGCCAGCAGTTTTACGTGGGCAGGGGGGAGGGAGACCCAGTACTTC. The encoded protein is CASSFTWAGGRETQYF.

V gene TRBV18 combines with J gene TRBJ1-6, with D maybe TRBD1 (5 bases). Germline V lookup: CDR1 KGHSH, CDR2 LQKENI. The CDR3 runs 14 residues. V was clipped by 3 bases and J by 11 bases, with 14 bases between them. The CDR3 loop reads CASSPGRGAAPLHF. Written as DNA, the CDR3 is TGTGCCAGCTCACCGGGACGAGGCGCGGCACCCCTCCACTTT.

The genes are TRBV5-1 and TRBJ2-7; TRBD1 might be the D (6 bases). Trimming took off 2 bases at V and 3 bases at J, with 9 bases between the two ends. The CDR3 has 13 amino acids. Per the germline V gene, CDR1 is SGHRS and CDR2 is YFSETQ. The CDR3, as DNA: TGCGCCAGCAGCTTAGGGACACTCTACGAGCAGTACTTC. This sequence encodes CASSLGTLYEQYF.

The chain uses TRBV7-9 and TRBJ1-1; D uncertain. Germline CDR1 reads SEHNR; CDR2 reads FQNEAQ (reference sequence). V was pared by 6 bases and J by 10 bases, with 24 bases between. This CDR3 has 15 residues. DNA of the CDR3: TGTGCCAGCAGTCTTTATGAGTCCGGGCCCTCCGGAGCTTTCTTT. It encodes CASSLYESGPSGAFF.

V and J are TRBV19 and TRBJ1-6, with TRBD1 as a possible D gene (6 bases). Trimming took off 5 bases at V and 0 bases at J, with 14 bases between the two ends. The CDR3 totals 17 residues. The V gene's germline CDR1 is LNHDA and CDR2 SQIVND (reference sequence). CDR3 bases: TGTGCCAGTAGTTTCCTCGGGGGGCACTCCTATAATTCACCCCTCCACTTT. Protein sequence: CASSFLGGHSYNSPLHF.

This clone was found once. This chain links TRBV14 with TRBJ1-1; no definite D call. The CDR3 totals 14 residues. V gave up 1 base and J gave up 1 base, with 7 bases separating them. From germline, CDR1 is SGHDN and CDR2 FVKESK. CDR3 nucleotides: TGTGCCAGCAGCCAAGGTGGGTGGAACACTGAAGCTTTCTTT. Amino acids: CASSQGGWNTEAFF.

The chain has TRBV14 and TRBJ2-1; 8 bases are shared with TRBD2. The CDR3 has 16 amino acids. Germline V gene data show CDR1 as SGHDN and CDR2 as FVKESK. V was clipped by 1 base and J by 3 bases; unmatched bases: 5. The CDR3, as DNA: TGTGCCAGCAGCCAAGGCCCTAGCGGGTACTACAATGAGCAGTTCTTC. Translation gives CASSQGPSGYYNEQFF.

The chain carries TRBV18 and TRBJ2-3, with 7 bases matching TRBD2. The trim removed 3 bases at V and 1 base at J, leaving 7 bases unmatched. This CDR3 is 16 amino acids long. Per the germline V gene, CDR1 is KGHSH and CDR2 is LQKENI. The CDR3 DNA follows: TGTGCCAGCTCACCTCCTCGACTAGCTGGCACAGATACGCAGTATTTT. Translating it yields CASSPPRLAGTDTQYF. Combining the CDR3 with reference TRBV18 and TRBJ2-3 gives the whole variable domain NAGVMQNPRHLVRRRGQEARLRCSPMKGHSHVYWYRQLPEEGLKFMVYLQKENIIDESGMPKERFSAEFPKEGPSILRIQQVVRGDSAAYFCASSPPRLAGTDTQYFGPGTRLTVL.

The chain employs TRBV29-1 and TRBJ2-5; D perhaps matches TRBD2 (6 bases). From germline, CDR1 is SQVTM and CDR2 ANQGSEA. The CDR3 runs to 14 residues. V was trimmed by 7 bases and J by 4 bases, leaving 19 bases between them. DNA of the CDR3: TGCAGCGCCACCGAAGGGTGGGGAGGAGAGACCCAGTACTTC. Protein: CSATEGWGGETQYF.

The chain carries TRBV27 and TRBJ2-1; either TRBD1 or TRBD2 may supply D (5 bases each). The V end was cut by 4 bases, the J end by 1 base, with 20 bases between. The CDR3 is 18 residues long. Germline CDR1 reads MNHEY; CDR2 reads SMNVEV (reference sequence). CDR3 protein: CASSSVRGGPGSYNEQFF. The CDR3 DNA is TGTGCCAGCAGTTCTGTGAGGGGCGGCCCGGGGTCCTACAATGAGCAGTTCTTC.

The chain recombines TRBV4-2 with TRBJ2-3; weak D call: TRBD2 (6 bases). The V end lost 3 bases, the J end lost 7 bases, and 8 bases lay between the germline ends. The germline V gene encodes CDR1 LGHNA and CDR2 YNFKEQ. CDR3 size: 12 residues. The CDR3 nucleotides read TGTGCCAGCAGCCAGGGGAGGAATACGCAGTATTTT. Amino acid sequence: CASSQGRNTQYF.